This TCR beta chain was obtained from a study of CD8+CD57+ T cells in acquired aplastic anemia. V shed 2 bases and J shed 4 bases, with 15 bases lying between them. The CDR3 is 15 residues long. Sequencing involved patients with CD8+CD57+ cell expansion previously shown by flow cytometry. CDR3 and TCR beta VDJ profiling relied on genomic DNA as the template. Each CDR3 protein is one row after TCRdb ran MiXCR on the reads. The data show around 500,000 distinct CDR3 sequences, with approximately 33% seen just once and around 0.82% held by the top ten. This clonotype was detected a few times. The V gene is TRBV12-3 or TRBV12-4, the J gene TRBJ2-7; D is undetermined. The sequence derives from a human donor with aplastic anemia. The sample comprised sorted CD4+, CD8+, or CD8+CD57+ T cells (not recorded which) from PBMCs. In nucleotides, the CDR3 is TGTGCCAGCAGTTTACTGGGTCAGGCTAGATACGAGCAGTACTTC. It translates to CASSLLGQARYEQYF.